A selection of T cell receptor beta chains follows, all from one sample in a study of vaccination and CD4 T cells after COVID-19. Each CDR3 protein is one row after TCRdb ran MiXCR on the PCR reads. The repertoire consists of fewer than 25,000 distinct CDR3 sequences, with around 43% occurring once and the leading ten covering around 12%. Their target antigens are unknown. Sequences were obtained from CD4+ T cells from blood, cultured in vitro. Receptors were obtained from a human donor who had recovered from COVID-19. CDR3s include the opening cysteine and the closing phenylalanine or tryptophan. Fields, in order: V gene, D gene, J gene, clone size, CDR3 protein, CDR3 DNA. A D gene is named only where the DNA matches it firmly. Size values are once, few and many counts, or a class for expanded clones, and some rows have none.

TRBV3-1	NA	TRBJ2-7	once	CASSQGLGGKYF	TGTGCCAGCAGCCAAGGGTTGGGTGGCAAGTACTTC
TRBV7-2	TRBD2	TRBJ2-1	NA	CASSLGAGGYNEQFF	TGTGCCAGCAGCTTAGGGGCGGGAGGGTACAATGAGCAGTTCTTC
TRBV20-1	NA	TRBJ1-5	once	CSARTVSNQPQHF	TGCAGTGCTAGAACGGTTAGCAATCAGCCCCAGCATTTT
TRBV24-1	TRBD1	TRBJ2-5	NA	CVTGGTGGGETQYF	TGTGTCACCGGGGGGACAGGGGGTGGAGAGACCCAGTACTTC
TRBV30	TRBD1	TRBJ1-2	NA	CAWDRGLGYTF	TGTGCCTGGGACAGGGGGCTCGGCTACACCTTC
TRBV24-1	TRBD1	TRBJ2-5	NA	CATSDFGTGSEETQYF	TGTGCCACCAGTGATTTCGGGACAGGGTCCGAAGAGACCCAGTACTTC
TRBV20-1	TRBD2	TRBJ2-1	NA	CSAKLAGADSYNEQFF	TGCAGTGCCAAACTAGCGGGGGCAGACTCCTACAATGAGCAGTTCTTC
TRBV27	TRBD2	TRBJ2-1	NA	CASSLWVAGGDNEQFF	TGTGCCAGCAGTTTATGGGTAGCGGGAGGTGACAATGAGCAGTTCTTC
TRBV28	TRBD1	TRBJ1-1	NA	CASSVDRGRTEAFF	TGTGCCAGCAGCGTTGACAGGGGGCGTACTGAAGCTTTCTTT
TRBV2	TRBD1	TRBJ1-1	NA	CASRGDRGEPFF	TGTGCCAGCAGAGGCGACAGGGGGGAACCTTTCTTT
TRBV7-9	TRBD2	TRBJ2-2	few	CASRPGGTSGNTGELFF	TGTGCCAGCAGACCAGGCGGGACTAGCGGGAACACCGGGGAGCTGTTTTTT
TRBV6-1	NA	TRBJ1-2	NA	CASSGLWSGNYGYTF	TGTGCCAGCAGTGGTCTTTGGAGCGGAAACTATGGCTACACCTTC
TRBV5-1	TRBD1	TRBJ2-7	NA	CASSLGTGGFYEQYF	TGCGCCAGCAGCTTGGGGACAGGGGGCTTCTACGAGCAGTACTTC
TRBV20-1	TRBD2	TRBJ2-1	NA	CSARVAGGEQFF	TGCAGTGCTAGAGTCGCGGGAGGTGAGCAGTTCTTC
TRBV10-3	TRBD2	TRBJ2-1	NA	CAISVTSGGVNEQFF	TGTGCCATCAGTGTTACTAGCGGGGGGGTCAATGAGCAGTTCTTC
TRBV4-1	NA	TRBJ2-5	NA	CASSPLGLLQETQYF	TGCGCCAGCAGCCCCTTGGGACTCTTACAAGAGACCCAGTACTTC
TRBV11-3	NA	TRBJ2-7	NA	CASSSIDGATYEQYF	TGTGCCAGCAGCTCAATCGACGGGGCCACCTACGAGCAGTACTTC
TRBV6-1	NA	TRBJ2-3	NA	CASSEVGRGTDTQYF	TGTGCCAGCAGTGAGGTGGGACGGGGCACAGATACGCAGTATTTT
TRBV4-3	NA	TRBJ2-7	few	CASSQDLRGIYEQYF	TGCGCCAGCAGCCAAGATCTGAGAGGGATCTACGAGCAGTACTTC
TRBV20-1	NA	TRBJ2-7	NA	CSARHKNEQYF	TGCAGTGCTAGACATAAAAACGAGCAGTACTTC
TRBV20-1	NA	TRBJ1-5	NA	CSATRDSNQPQHF	TGCAGTGCCACCCGGGACAGCAATCAGCCCCAGCATTTT
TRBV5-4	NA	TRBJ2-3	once	CASSLSKGTDTQYF	TGTGCCAGCAGCTTAAGTAAGGGCACAGATACGCAGTATTTT
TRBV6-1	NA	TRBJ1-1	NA	CASSEPRRGTNTEAFF	TGTGCCAGCAGTGAACCCCGCCGGGGTACAAACACTGAAGCTTTCTTT
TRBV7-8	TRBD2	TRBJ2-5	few	CASSLSGRVQETQYF	TGTGCCAGCAGCCTTAGCGGGAGGGTCCAAGAGACCCAGTACTTC
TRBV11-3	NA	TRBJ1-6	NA	CASSLGVGGGSYNSPLHF	TGTGCCAGCAGCTTAGGGGTCGGCGGGGGCTCCTATAATTCACCCCTCCACTTT
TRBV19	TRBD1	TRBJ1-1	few	CASSPGGNTEAFF	TGTGCCAGTAGTCCAGGGGGGAACACTGAAGCTTTCTTT
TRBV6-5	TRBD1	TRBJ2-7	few	CASSYPGQGPYEQYF	TGTGCCAGCAGTTACCCGGGACAGGGCCCCTACGAGCAGTACTTC
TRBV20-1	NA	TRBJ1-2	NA	CSAKDEGSWAIGYTF	TGCAGTGCTAAAGACGAAGGGAGTTGGGCGATTGGCTACACCTTC
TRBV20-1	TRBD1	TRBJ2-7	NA	CSARSPTGNGEQYF	TGCAGTGCTAGATCTCCGACAGGGAATGGCGAGCAGTACTTC
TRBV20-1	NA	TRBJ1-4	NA	CSARDQGRAYEKLFF	TGCAGTGCTAGAGATCAAGGCAGGGCATATGAAAAACTGTTTTTT
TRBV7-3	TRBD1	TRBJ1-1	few	CASSNDRGAEAFF	TGTGCCAGCAGCAATGACAGGGGGGCTGAAGCTTTCTTT
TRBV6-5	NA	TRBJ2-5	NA	CASSYSSALQTGETQYF	TGTGCCAGCAGTTACAGTTCCGCCTTACAAACAGGGGAGACCCAGTACTTC
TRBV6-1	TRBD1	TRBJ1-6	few	CASSGQGRSPLHF	TGTGCCAGCAGTGGACAGGGCCGGTCACCCCTCCACTTT
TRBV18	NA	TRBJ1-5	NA	CASSPRGQTSNQPQHF	TGTGCCAGCTCACCGAGAGGACAGACAAGCAATCAGCCCCAGCATTTT
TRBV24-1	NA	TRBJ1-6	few	CATSDRQRSYNSPLHF	TGTGCCACCAGTGACAGACAGCGCTCCTATAATTCACCCCTCCACTTT
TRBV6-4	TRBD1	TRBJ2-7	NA	CASSAPTGTGGYEQYF	TGTGCCAGCAGTGCCCCCACCGGGACAGGGGGCTACGAGCAGTACTTC
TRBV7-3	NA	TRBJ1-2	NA	CASSLAHGDGYTF	TGTGCCAGCAGCTTAGCGCACGGGGATGGCTACACCTTC
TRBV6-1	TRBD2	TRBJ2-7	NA	CASSEPGLTYEQYF	TGTGCCAGCAGCGAACCGGGACTAACATACGAGCAGTACTTC
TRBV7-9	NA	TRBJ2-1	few	CASSYYSQFLYNEQFF	TGTGCCAGCAGCTACTATTCCCAATTCCTTTACAATGAGCAGTTCTTC
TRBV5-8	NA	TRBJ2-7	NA	CASSLVRAHEQYF	TGTGCCAGCAGCTTGGTGCGGGCCCACGAGCAGTACTTC
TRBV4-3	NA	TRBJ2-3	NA	CASSQYRDLSDTQYF	TGCGCCAGCAGCCAGTACCGGGACCTCTCAGATACGCAGTATTTT
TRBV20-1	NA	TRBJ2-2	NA	CSARDPAGTGELFF	TGCAGTGCTAGAGATCCCGCGGGCACCGGGGAGCTGTTTTTT
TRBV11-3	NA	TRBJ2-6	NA	CASSRPRGANVLTF	TGTGCCAGCAGCCGCCCCAGGGGGGCCAACGTCCTGACTTTC
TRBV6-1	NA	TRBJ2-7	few	CASSETGYPSEQYF	TGTGCCAGCAGTGAGACGGGATACCCCTCCGAGCAGTACTTC
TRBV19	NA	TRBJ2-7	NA	CASSTGVFKASSYEQYF	TGTGCCAGTAGTACCGGCGTCTTCAAAGCGAGCTCCTACGAGCAGTACTTC
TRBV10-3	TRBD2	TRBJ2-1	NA	CAISQTSGPEGEQFF	TGTGCCATCAGCCAAACTAGCGGGCCCGAGGGTGAGCAGTTCTTC
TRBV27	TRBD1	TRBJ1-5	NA	CASSPWTGSLGGQPQHF	TGTGCCAGCAGTCCTTGGACAGGGTCATTAGGTGGTCAGCCCCAGCATTTT
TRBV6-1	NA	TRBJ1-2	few	CASSVPALYGYTF	TGTGCCAGCAGTGTCCCTGCCCTCTATGGCTACACCTTC
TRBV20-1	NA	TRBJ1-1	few	CSAPNPALNTEAFF	TGCAGTGCCCCTAACCCGGCCTTGAACACTGAAGCTTTCTTT
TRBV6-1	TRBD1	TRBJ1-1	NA	CASSVRDRDTEAFF	TGTGCCAGCAGTGTTCGGGACAGGGACACTGAAGCTTTCTTT
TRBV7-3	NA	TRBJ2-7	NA	CASSFPGPRGGGEQYF	TGTGCCAGCAGCTTCCCGGGACCCCGAGGAGGGGGCGAGCAGTACTTC
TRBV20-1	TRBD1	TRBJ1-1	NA	CSASPGGDTEAFF	TGCAGTGCTAGTCCAGGGGGTGACACTGAAGCTTTCTTT
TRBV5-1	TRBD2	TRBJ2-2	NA	CASSPRAGGPNTGELFF	TGCGCCAGCAGCCCTAGGGCGGGGGGGCCGAACACCGGGGAGCTGTTTTTT
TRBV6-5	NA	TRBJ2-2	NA	CASSYTGYTGELIF	TGTGCCAGCAGTTACACTGGGTACACCGGGGAGCTGATTTTT